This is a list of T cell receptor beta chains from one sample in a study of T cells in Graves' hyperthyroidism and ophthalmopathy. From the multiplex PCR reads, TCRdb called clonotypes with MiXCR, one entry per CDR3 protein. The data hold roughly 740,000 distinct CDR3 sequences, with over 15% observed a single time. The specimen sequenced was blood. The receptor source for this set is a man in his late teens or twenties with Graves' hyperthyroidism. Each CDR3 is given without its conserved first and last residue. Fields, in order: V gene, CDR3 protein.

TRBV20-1 SARDLVAGNTGELF
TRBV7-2 ASSFPPINSYGYT
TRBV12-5 ASGLVFSGRYNEQF
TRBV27 ASSFGRAGNEQF
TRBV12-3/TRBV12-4 ASTQGRPPFT
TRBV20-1 SARGGGTGYLGYEQY
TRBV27 ASKGGYSNQPQH
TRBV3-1 ASSQAWGATNTDTQY
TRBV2 ASSGDYHPFEQY
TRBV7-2 ASSKGTSGYEQY
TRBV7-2 ASSPEWHSNQPQH
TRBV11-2 ASSLDPTGREQY
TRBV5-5 ASSSPGQGAGETQY
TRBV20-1 SARRSQLRGDTQY
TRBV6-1 ASSPLAGRGNEQF
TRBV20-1 SARPSGITYEQY
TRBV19 ASRLTGYSNQPQH
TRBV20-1 SAPGASTDTQY
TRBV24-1 ATSDLSRNERF
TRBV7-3 ASSQGASGGYEQY